A selection of T cell receptor beta chains follows, all from one sample in a study of blood T cells in healthy people across ages. One entry per CDR3 protein, called by TCRdb with MiXCR from the 5' RACE reads. The sample includes about 760,000 distinct CDR3 sequences, 20% to 30% of them seen just once. These same data were also listed under a study on T cells of mothers and their children.

The specimen was blood. Receptors were obtained from a boy aged 5 to 17 in good health. The CDR3 runs from the conserved cysteine through the conserved F or W. Each record gives: V gene, J gene, clone size, D gene, CDR3 protein, CDR3 DNA. The D gene is left open where the match is weak. Clone sizes are given selectively: once, few, many, or a class where the clone is expanded.

TRBV6-5	TRBJ1-2	few	TRBD1	CASTRQGAGGYTF	TGTGCCAGCACCCGACAGGGGGCTGGTGGCTACACCTTC
TRBV11-2	TRBJ2-7	NA	NA	CASSLVGGRDPSF	TGTGCCAGCAGCTTAGTTGGGGGGCGCGACCCCTCCTTC
TRBV6-6	TRBJ1-4	NA	TRBD1	CASSYQGGPNEKLFF	TGTGCCAGCAGTTACCAAGGGGGCCCTAATGAAAAACTGTTTTTT
TRBV7-9	TRBJ2-7	few	NA	CASSLQPWEQYF	TGTGCCAGCAGCTTACAACCGTGGGAGCAGTACTTC
TRBV5-6	TRBJ2-2	NA	TRBD1	CASSWGQYTGELFF	TGTGCCAGCAGCTGGGGACAGTACACCGGGGAGCTGTTTTTT
TRBV20-1	TRBJ2-5	NA	TRBD2	CSARKLAGAREQYF	TGCAGTGCCCGTAAGTTAGCGGGAGCTAGGGAGCAGTACTTC
TRBV12-3/TRBV12-4	TRBJ1-5	few	NA	CASSFAEQPQHF	TGTGCCAGCAGTTTCGCCGAACAGCCCCAGCATTTT
TRBV10-3	TRBJ2-2	NA	NA	CAISESDDTIHLNTGELFF	TGTGCCATCAGTGAGTCTGACGACACCATCCACTTGAACACCGGGGAGCTGTTTTTT
TRBV3-1	TRBJ2-1	NA	NA	CASSQTTDSYNEQFF	TGTGCCAGCAGCCAAACGACAGACTCCTACAATGAGCAGTTCTTC
TRBV13	TRBJ2-7	few	NA	CASSHLGRNSYEQYF	TGTGCCAGCAGCCACCTGGGACGGAACTCCTACGAGCAGTACTTC
TRBV6-2/TRBV6-3	TRBJ2-2	few	TRBD1	CASRQGGNTGELFF	TGTGCCAGCAGACAGGGGGGCAACACCGGGGAGCTGTTTTTT
TRBV7-9	TRBJ1-4	few	NA	CASSGRNEKLFF	TGTGCCAGCTCGGGTCGCAATGAAAAACTGTTTTTT
TRBV12-3/TRBV12-4	TRBJ2-5	NA	NA	CASIDGGETQYF	TGTGCCAGCATAGACGGGGGAGAGACCCAGTACTTC
TRBV3-1	TRBJ2-7	NA	TRBD2	CASSQGGLAENSYEQYF	TGTGCCAGCAGCCAAGGGGGACTAGCGGAAAACTCCTACGAGCAGTACTTC
TRBV2	TRBJ1-2	few	TRBD1	CASSERAGGLEGYGYTF	TGTGCCAGCAGTGAAAGGGCAGGGGGCTTGGAAGGCTATGGCTACACCTTC
TRBV7-9	TRBJ1-5	NA	TRBD1	CASRNRTGAQPRHF	TGTGCCAGCAGAAATAGGACAGGGGCTCAGCCCCGGCATTTT
TRBV3-1	TRBJ2-2	few	NA	CASSQDRDEEYTGELSF	TGTGCCAGCAGCCAAGATAGGGACGAGGAATACACCGGGGAGCTGTCTTTT
TRBV6-5	TRBJ2-3	many	NA	CASSYSGASTDTQYF	TGTGCCAGCAGCTATAGCGGTGCTAGCACAGATACGCAGTATTTT
TRBV7-2	TRBJ2-1	NA	TRBD1	CASSLAGQGAVFVEQFF	TGTGCCAGCAGCTTAGCAGGACAGGGGGCCGTATTTGTTGAGCAGTTCTTC
TRBV6-5	TRBJ2-1	NA	NA	CASRTLAGYEQFF	TGTGCCAGCAGGACCCTCGCAGGCTATGAGCAGTTCTTC
TRBV13	TRBJ1-2	few	NA	CASSLGGGSYGYTF	TGTGCCAGCAGCTTAGGTGGGGGGAGCTATGGCTACACCTTC
TRBV20-1	TRBJ1-5	NA	NA	CSAGGSSNQPQHF	TGCAGTGCGGGAGGGTCTAGCAATCAGCCCCAGCATTTT
TRBV27	TRBJ1-4	NA	NA	CASSLLGRAEEKLFF	TGTGCCAGCAGTTTACTCGGTAGAGCGGAGGAAAAACTGTTTTTT
TRBV7-9	TRBJ2-2	few	NA	CASSLVVAGELFF	TGTGCCAGCAGCTTAGTAGTGGCCGGGGAGCTGTTTTTT
TRBV15	TRBJ2-1	NA	NA	CATSRESAEQFF	TGTGCCACCAGCAGAGAATCGGCAGAGCAGTTCTTC
TRBV12-3/TRBV12-4	TRBJ2-5	NA	NA	CASSLWGGEETQYF	TGTGCCAGCAGTTTATGGGGGGGCGAGGAGACCCAGTACTTC
TRBV28	TRBJ2-7	NA	NA	CASSWDLKEQYF	TGTGCCAGCAGTTGGGATCTGAAGGAGCAGTACTTC
TRBV19	TRBJ2-1	few	TRBD2	CASSISSGRIVHGEQFF	TGTGCCAGTAGTATCTCTAGCGGGAGGATAGTTCACGGTGAGCAGTTCTTC
TRBV21-1	TRBJ2-7	many	NA	CASSRDLSYEQYF	TGTGCCAGCAGTCGGGACTTATCCTACGAGCAGTACTTC
TRBV3-1	TRBJ2-7	NA	TRBD1	CASSLPGQLYEQYF	TGTGCCAGCAGCCTTCCGGGACAGCTCTACGAGCAGTACTTC
TRBV29-1	TRBJ2-7	few	NA	CSANSGRDSSYEQYF	TGCAGCGCAAACTCCGGGCGGGACAGCTCCTACGAGCAGTACTTC
TRBV29-1	TRBJ2-5	few	TRBD1	CSVSGTGLGETQYF	TGCAGCGTTTCCGGGACAGGACTCGGAGAGACCCAGTACTTC
TRBV12-3/TRBV12-4	TRBJ2-1	NA	TRBD1	CASSITGDSEQFF	TGTGCCAGCAGCATAACAGGGGACAGTGAGCAGTTCTTC